This TCR beta chain derives from a study of blood T cell repertoires in COVID-19. Per germline, CDR1 LGHNA and CDR2 YNFKEQ. V lost 0 bases, J lost 1 base, and 16 bases lay in between. CDR3 size: 18 residues. Authors' data handling: Amplification of reference gene primers was used by the study to estimate nucleated cell counts. TCRdb's table, derived via immunoSEQ multiplex PCR, lists solely in-frame clones and lacks some. V and J calls plus clone size are reproduced from that table; the DNA served to infer D and trimming. The sample has some 240,000 clones, 75% to 90% seen once. The chain employs TRBV4-2 and TRBJ1-5; D ambiguous. What was sequenced was PBMCs or T cells enriched from blood (not recorded which). The receptor was isolated from a middle-aged woman with acute COVID-19. The CDR3 DNA reads TGTGCCAGCAGCCAAGATGTTGGCACCCGAGGGAGCAATCAGCCCCAGCATTTT. This sequence encodes CASSQDVGTRGSNQPQHF.